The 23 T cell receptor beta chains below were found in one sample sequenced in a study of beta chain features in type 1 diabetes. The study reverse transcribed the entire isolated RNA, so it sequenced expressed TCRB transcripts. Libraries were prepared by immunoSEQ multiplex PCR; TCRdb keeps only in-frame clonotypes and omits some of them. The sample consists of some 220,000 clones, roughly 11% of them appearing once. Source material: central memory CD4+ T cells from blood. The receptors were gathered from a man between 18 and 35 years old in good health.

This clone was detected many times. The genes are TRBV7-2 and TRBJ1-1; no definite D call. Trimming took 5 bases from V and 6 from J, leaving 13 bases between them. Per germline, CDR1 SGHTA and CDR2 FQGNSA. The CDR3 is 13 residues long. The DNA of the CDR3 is TGTGCCAGCAGCCTCTCCGGCGGCTCTGAAGCTTTCTTT. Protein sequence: CASSLSGGSEAFF.

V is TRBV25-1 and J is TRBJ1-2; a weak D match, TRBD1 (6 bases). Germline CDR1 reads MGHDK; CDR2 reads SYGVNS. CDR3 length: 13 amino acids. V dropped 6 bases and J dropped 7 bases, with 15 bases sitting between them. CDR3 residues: CASRAPGAGGYTF. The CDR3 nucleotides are TGTGCCAGCAGAGCCCCGGGGGCAGGTGGCTACACCTTC.

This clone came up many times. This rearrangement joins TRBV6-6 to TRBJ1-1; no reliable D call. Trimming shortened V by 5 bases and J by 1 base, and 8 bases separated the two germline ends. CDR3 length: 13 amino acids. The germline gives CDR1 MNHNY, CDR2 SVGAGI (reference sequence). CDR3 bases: TGTGCCAGCAGTCTCCTGGAGAACACTGAAGCTTTCTTT. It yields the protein CASSLLENTEAFF.

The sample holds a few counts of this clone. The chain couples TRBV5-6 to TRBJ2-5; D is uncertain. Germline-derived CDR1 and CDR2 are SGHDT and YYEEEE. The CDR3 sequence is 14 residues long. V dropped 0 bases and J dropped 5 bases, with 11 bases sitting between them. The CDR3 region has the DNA TGTGCCAGCAGCTTGGCGGCTCTGCGGGAGACCCAGTACTTC. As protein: CASSLAALRETQYF. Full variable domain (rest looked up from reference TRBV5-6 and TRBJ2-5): DAGVTQSPTHLIKTRGQQVTLRCSPKSGHDTVSWYQQALGQGPQFIFQYYEEEERQRGNFPDRFSGHQFPNYSSELNVNALLLGDSALYLCASSLAALRETQYFGPGTRLLVL.

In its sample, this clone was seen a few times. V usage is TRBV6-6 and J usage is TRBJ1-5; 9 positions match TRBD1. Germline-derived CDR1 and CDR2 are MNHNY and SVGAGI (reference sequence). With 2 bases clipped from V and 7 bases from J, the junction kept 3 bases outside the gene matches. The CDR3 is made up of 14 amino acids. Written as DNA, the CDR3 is TGTGCCAGCAGTTACGGGACAGGGAGGCAGCCCCAGCATTTT. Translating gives CASSYGTGRQPQHF.

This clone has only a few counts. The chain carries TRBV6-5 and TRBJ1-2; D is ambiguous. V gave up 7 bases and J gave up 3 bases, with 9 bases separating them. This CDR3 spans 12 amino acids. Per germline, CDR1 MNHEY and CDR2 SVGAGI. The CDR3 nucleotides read TGTGCCAGCACAGACACTCACTATGGCTACACCTTC. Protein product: CASTDTHYGYTF.

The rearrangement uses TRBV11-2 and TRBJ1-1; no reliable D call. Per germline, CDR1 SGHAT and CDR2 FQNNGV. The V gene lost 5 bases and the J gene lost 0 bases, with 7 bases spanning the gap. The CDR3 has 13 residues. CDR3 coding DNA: TGTGCCAGCAGCCTCCACCTGAACACTGAAGCTTTCTTT. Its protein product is CASSLHLNTEAFF.

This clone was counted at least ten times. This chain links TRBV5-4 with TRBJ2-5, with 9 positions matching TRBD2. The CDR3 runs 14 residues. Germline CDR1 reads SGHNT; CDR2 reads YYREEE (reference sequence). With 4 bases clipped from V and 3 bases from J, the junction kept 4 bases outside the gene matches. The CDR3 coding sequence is TGTGCCAGCAGCGCGGGACTAGCAGAAGAGACCCAGTACTTC. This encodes CASSAGLAEETQYF.

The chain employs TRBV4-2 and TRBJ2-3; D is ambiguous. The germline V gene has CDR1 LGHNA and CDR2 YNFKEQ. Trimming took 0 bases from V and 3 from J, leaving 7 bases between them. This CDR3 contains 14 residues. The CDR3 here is CASSQDPLTDTQYF. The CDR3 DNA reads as TGTGCCAGCAGCCAAGACCCCCTTACAGATACGCAGTATTTT.

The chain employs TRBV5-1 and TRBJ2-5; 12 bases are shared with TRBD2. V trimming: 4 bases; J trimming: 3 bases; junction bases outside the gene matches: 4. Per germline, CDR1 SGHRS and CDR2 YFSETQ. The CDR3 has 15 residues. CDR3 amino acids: CASSGWTSGEETQYF. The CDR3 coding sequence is TGCGCCAGCAGCGGGTGGACTAGCGGGGAAGAGACCCAGTACTTC.

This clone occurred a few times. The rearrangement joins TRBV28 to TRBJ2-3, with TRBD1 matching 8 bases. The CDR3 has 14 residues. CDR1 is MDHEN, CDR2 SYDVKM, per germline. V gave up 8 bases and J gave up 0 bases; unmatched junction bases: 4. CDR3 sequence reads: CASRNRGSTDTQYF. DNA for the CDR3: TGTGCCAGCCGGAACAGGGGGAGCACAGATACGCAGTATTTT.

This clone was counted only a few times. The DNA of the CDR3 is TGCGCCAGCAGCTTGGCCCCGAACAATGAGCAGTTCTTC. This sequence encodes CASSLAPNNEQFF. The rearrangement links TRBV5-1 to TRBJ2-1, with D uncertain. Germline CDR1 reads SGHRS; CDR2 reads YFSETQ. Trimming took off 0 bases at V and 5 bases at J, with 6 bases between the two ends. The CDR3 is 13 residues long.

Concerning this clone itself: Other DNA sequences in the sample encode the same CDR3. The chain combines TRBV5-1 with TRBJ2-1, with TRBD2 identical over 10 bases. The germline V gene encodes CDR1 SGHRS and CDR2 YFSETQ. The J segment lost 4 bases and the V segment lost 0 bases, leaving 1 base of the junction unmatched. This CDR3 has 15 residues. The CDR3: CASSLGTSGYNEQFF. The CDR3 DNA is TGCGCCAGCAGCTTGGGGACTAGCGGTTACAATGAGCAGTTCTTC.

CDR3 sequence: CSVRTGQETQYF. The CDR3 region has the DNA TGCAGCGTCAGGACAGGCCAAGAGACCCAGTACTTC. V is TRBV29-1 and J is TRBJ2-5, with TRBD1 matching 7 bases. The CDR3 loop spans 12 amino acids. The germline CDR1 and CDR2 sequences are SQVTM and ANQGSEA. V gave up 6 bases and J gave up 1 base; unmatched junction bases: 2.

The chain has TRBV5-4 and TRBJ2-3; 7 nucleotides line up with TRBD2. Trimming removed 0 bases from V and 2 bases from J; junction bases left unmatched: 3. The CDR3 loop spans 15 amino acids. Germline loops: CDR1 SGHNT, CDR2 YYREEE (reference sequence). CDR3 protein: CASSLDGRSTDTQYF. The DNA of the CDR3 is TGTGCCAGCAGCTTGGACGGGAGGTCCACAGATACGCAGTATTTT.

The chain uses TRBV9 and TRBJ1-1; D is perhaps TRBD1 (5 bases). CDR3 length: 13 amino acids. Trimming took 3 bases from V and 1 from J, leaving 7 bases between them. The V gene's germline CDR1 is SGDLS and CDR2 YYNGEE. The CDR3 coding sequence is TGTGCCAGCAGCGGACAGAAGAACACTGAAGCTTTCTTT. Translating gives CASSGQKNTEAFF.

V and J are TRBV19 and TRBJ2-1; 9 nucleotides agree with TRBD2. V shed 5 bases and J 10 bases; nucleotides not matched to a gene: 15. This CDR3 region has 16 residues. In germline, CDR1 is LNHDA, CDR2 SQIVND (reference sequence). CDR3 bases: TGTGCCAGTAGTGCGTTTGGCGGGAGGGCCCAGACAGAGCAGTTCTTC. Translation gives CASSAFGGRAQTEQFF.

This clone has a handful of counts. DNA of the CDR3: TGTGCCAGCAGTGATATCAGGGAGGCTATCTACGAGCAGTACTTC. It specifies CASSDIREAIYEQYF. The gene calls are TRBV25-1 and TRBJ2-7; possible D gene TRBD2, 6 bases. V was pared by 3 bases and J by 3 bases, with 15 bases between. The length of the CDR3 is 15 residues. Germline lookup yields CDR1 MGHDK and CDR2 SYGVNS.

CDR3 region: CASSPQTSSYNEQFF. The CDR3 DNA sequence: TGTGCCAGCAGCCCGCAAACGAGCTCCTACAATGAGCAGTTCTTC. J is TRBJ2-1 and V is TRBV7-2; no definite D call. With 5 bases removed from V and 0 bases from J, the gap between germline ends came to 11 bases. This CDR3 is built from 15 residues. Looked up from germline, CDR1 is SGHTA and CDR2 is FQGNSA.

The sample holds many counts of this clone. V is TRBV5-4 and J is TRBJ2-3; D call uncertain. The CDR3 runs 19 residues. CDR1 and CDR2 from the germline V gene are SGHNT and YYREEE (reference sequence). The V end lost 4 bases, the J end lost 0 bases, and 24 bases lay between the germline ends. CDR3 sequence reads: CASSRAGKFEAYSTDTQYF. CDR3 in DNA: TGTGCCAGCAGCAGGGCTGGGAAGTTCGAGGCTTATAGCACAGATACGCAGTATTTT.

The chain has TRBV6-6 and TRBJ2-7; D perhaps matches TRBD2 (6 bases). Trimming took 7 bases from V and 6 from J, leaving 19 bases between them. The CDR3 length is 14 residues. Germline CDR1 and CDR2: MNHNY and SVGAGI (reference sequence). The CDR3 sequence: CASIYRLASGEQYF. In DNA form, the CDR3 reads TGTGCCAGCATCTACAGGCTAGCGTCGGGCGAGCAGTACTTC.

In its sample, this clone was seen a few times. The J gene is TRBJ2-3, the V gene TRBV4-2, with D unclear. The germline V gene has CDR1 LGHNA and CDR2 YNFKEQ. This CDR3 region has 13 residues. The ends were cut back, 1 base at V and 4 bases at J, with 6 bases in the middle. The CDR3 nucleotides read TGTGCCAGCAGCCAAGTGAGCTCAGATACGCAGTATTTT. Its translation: CASSQVSSDTQYF.

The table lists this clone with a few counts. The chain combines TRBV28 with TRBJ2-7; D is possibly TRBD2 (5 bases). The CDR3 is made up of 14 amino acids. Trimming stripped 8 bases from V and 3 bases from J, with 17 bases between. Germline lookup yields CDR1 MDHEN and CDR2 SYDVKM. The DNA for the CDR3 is TGTGCCAGCGTACGGGGATTAGACTACTACGAGCAGTACTTC. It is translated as CASVRGLDYYEQYF.